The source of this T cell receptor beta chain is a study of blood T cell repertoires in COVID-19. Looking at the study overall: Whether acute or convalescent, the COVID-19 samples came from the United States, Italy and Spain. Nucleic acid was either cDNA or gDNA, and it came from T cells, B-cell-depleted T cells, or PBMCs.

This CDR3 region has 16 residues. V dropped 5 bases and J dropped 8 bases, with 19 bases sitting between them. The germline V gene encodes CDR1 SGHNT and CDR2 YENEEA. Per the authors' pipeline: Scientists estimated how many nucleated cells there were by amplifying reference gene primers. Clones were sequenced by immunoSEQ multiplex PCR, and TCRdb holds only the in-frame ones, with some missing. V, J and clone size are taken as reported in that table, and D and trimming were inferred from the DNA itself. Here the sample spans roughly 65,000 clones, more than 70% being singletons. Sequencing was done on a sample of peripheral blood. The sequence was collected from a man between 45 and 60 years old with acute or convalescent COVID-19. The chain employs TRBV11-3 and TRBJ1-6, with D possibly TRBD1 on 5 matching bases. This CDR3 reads CASSAPPQGKHSPLHF. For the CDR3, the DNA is TGTGCCAGCAGCGCTCCTCCGCAGGGTAAACATTCACCCCTCCACTTT.